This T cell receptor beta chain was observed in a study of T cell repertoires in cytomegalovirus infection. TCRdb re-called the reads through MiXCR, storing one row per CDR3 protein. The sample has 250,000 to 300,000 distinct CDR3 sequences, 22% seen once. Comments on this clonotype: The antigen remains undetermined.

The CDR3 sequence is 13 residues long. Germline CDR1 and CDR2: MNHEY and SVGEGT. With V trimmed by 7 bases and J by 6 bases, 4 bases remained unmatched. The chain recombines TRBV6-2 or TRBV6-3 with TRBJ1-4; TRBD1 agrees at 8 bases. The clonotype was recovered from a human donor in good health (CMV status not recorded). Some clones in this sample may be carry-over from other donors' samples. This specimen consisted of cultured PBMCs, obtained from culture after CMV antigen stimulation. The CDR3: CASKGTGDEKLFF. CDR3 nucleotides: TGTGCCAGCAAGGGGACAGGAGATGAAAAACTGTTTTTT.